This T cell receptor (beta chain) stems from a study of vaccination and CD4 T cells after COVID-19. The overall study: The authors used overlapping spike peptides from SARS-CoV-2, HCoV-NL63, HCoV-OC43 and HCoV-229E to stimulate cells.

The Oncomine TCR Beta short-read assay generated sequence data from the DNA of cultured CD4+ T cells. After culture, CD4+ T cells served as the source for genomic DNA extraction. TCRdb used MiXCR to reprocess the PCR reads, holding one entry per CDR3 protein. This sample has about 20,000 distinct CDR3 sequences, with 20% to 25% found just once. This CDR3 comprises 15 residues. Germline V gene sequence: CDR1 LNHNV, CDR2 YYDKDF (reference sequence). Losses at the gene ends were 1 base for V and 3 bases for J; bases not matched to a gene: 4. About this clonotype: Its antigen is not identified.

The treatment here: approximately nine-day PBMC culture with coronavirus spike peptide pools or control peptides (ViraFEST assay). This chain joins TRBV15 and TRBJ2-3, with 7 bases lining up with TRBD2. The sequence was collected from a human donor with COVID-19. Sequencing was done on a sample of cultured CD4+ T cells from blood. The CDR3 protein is CATSRGAGRTDTQYF. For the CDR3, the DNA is TGTGCCACCAGCAGAGGGGCCGGGAGGACAGATACGCAGTATTTT.